This T cell receptor (beta chain) appears in the sequencing data of a study of T cells in Graves' hyperthyroidism and ophthalmopathy (dated by TCRdb to the late 2010s). Study-wide context: To identify TCR V-J signatures that set the groups apart, the researchers used a discovery cohort of 100 patients, made up of 40 to 45 with Graves' ophthalmopathy and some 60 with stable Graves' hyperthyroidism. Whether ophthalmopathy could be predicted prospectively was tested in an independent validation cohort made up of roughly 19 hyperthyroidism patients plus 17 patients who later progressed to ophthalmopathy. The 85 to 100 discovery patients were randomly split 7:3 into training and test sets. Thyroid tissue and blood T-cell repertoires from roughly 6 Graves' hyperthyroidism patients were also compared in the study. After blood sampling, hyperthyroidism patients were treated with methimazole at a starting dose of 30 mg daily, and ophthalmopathy patients were treated with high-dose intravenous methylprednisolone. The paper reports TCR Vbeta CDR3 sequencing of 140 or so peripheral blood samples: some 41 ophthalmopathy, 70 to 85 hyperthyroidism and around 17 progressor patients. Broad study findings and their caveats: In cross-validation, a model built on a 13 V-J signature told ophthalmopathy apart from stable hyperthyroidism with about 90% sensitivity and roughly 81% specificity, and in testing the same model reached 80%/75%. Sample size was not statistically predetermined, and blinding of investigators to group allocation was not performed. Most expanded thyroid clonotypes (frequency above 0.001) were also found in blood, which suggests that blood repertoires may mirror thyroid immune responses. In validation, progression to ophthalmopathy was predicted by the model with 65% to 71% sensitivity and 72.22% specificity, a median of about 6 months before onset.

The TCR beta CDR3 regions were amplified from the RNA transcripts. The TCR CDR3 was subjected to a first round of RT-PCR using the HTBI primer set and the Qiagen OneStep RT-PCR kit. Libraries were constructed in a second round of multiplex PCR, after which size selection and purification were performed. Sequencing of the libraries was done on an Illumina HiSeq2000 using paired-end 100 bp reads. On the study's bioinformatics: SOAPnuke was used to process the raw data, removing reads that contained adapters or uncalled bases, had a mean Phred below 15, or lacked an exact match to the constant primer or identifier. High-quality paired reads were merged with COPE v1.2.5, and unique nucleotide sequences were defined as clonotypes. Clonotypes were aligned to IMGT TRBV, TRBD and TRBJ reference segments using MiTCR v1.1. The analysis included only V-J combinations with a frequency above 0.0001, which together covered roughly 99% of the repertoires. The TCS score was defined as F50 (clonal expansion) divided by E x V (chaos), with BLOSUM62-based TCRdist calculated between CDR3 peptides within each V-J. Welch's t-statistics and random forest reduced around 520 V-J features to 10 to 15, which were used in a naive Bayes classifier (R e1071). The similarity between thyroid and blood repertoires was quantified using the Morisita-Horn index. TCRdb trimmed public reads at Q25 via fastp, called clones via MiXCR and kept in-frame beta chains. Each record represents a unique CDR3 protein, reported with the most common genes and DNA among its rows. In this record, the V and J calls reflect TCRdb's handling and not the investigators' own analysis. Within this sample are 550,000 to 600,000 distinct CDR3 sequences, with around 42% of them counted one time only. The ten largest account for 15% to 20% of the sample.

The germline ends are 7 bases apart after V is trimmed by 3 bases and J by 2 bases. CDR1 and CDR2 are read off the germline V gene as ENHRY and SYGVKD. The CDR3 covers 13 residues, taking in both the cysteine and the phenylalanine. The only DNA kept is the CDR3, 39 bases in frame from the first base. As to this clonotype: There is no known antigen for this receptor. No base quality values were provided; no much bigger clone lies one nucleotide off.

Patients with uncontrolled infections, other autoimmune diseases, pregnancy or lactation were excluded. Clinical symptoms, serum thyroxine and TRAb, thyroid ultrasound, and orbital computed tomography formed the basis for the diagnoses. Total RNA was extracted with Trizol reagent, and quality was checked on an Agilent 2100 Bioanalyzer. The chain links TRBV10-3 with TRBJ1-2; no D gene can be assigned with confidence. This clonotype was sampled from an adult woman with Graves' disease, either hyperthyroidism or ophthalmopathy (not recorded which). Sequenced input: peripheral blood or thyroid tissue (not recorded which). The DNA is TGTGCCATCAGTGACAGTCGGAACTATGGCTACACCTTC. It translates to CAISDSRNYGYTF.